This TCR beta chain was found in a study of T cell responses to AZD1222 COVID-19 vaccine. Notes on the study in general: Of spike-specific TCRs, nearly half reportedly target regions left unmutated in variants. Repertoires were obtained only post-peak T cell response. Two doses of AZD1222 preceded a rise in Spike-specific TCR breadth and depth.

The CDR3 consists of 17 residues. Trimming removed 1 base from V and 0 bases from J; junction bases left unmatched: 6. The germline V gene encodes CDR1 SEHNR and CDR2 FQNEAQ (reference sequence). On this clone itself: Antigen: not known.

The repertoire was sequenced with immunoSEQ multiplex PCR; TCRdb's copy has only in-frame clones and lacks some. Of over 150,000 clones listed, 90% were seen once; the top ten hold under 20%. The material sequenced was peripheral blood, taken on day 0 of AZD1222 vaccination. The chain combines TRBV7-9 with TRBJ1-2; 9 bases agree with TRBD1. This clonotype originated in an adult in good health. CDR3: CASSLGDRVGTNYGYTF. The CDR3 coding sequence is TGTGCCAGCAGCTTAGGGGACAGGGTCGGGACTAACTATGGCTACACCTTC.